This T cell receptor beta chain is from a study of long-term antiretroviral therapy in people with HIV. Germline CDR1 and CDR2: GTSNPN and SVGIG (reference sequence). The CDR3 is 15 residues long. The V segment lost 1 base and the J segment 6 bases; nucleotides outside the gene matches: 5. Sequencing relied on immunoSEQ assay v3.0, run at survey level. The repertoire was sequenced with immunoSEQ multiplex PCR; TCRdb's copy has only in-frame clones and lacks some. The sample lists over 30,000 clones; 70% to 90% were seen once. This clone was picked up one time. The genes are TRBV30 and TRBJ2-2, with TRBD2 matching over 10 bases. Sequencing used unsorted PBMCs, obtained 1.2 years after starting antiretroviral therapy. The sequence was obtained from a woman between 50 and 59 years old with HIV. CDR3 bases: TGTGCCTGGAGTGCTCTAGCGGGGGTTTCCGGGGAGCTGTTTTTT. Translated, it gives CAWSALAGVSGELFF.